This T cell receptor beta chain was obtained from a study of T cells in Graves' hyperthyroidism and ophthalmopathy. The sample holds many counts of this clonotype. The source material, RNA transcripts, was used to amplify TCR beta CDR3 regions. The primer set for the first-round RT-PCR of the TCR CDR3 was HTBI. From the multiplex PCR reads, TCRdb called clonotypes with MiXCR, one entry per CDR3 protein. The sample lists under 200,000 distinct CDR3 sequences; 9.4% were seen once. Germline values: CDR1 SNHLY, CDR2 FYNNEI. This CDR3 spans 14 amino acids. V lost 6 bases and J 5 bases, leaving 14 bases between the germline ends.

The material sequenced was blood. The clonotype was recovered from a young woman with Graves' hyperthyroidism that later progressed to Graves' ophthalmopathy. The chain uses TRBV2 and TRBJ1-5, with a weak D call TRBD1 (6 bases). The CDR3 region has the DNA TGTGCCAGCAGCCTTGACAGGTCCGATCAGCCCCAGCATTTT. Translation gives CASSLDRSDQPQHF. The whole variable domain, filled in from reference TRBV2 and TRBJ1-5, reads EPEVTQTPSHQVTQMGQEVILRCVPISNHLYFYWYRQILGQKVEFLVSFYNNEISEKSEIFDDQFSVERPDGSNFTLKIRSTKLEDSAMYFCASSLDRSDQPQHFGDGTRLSIL.